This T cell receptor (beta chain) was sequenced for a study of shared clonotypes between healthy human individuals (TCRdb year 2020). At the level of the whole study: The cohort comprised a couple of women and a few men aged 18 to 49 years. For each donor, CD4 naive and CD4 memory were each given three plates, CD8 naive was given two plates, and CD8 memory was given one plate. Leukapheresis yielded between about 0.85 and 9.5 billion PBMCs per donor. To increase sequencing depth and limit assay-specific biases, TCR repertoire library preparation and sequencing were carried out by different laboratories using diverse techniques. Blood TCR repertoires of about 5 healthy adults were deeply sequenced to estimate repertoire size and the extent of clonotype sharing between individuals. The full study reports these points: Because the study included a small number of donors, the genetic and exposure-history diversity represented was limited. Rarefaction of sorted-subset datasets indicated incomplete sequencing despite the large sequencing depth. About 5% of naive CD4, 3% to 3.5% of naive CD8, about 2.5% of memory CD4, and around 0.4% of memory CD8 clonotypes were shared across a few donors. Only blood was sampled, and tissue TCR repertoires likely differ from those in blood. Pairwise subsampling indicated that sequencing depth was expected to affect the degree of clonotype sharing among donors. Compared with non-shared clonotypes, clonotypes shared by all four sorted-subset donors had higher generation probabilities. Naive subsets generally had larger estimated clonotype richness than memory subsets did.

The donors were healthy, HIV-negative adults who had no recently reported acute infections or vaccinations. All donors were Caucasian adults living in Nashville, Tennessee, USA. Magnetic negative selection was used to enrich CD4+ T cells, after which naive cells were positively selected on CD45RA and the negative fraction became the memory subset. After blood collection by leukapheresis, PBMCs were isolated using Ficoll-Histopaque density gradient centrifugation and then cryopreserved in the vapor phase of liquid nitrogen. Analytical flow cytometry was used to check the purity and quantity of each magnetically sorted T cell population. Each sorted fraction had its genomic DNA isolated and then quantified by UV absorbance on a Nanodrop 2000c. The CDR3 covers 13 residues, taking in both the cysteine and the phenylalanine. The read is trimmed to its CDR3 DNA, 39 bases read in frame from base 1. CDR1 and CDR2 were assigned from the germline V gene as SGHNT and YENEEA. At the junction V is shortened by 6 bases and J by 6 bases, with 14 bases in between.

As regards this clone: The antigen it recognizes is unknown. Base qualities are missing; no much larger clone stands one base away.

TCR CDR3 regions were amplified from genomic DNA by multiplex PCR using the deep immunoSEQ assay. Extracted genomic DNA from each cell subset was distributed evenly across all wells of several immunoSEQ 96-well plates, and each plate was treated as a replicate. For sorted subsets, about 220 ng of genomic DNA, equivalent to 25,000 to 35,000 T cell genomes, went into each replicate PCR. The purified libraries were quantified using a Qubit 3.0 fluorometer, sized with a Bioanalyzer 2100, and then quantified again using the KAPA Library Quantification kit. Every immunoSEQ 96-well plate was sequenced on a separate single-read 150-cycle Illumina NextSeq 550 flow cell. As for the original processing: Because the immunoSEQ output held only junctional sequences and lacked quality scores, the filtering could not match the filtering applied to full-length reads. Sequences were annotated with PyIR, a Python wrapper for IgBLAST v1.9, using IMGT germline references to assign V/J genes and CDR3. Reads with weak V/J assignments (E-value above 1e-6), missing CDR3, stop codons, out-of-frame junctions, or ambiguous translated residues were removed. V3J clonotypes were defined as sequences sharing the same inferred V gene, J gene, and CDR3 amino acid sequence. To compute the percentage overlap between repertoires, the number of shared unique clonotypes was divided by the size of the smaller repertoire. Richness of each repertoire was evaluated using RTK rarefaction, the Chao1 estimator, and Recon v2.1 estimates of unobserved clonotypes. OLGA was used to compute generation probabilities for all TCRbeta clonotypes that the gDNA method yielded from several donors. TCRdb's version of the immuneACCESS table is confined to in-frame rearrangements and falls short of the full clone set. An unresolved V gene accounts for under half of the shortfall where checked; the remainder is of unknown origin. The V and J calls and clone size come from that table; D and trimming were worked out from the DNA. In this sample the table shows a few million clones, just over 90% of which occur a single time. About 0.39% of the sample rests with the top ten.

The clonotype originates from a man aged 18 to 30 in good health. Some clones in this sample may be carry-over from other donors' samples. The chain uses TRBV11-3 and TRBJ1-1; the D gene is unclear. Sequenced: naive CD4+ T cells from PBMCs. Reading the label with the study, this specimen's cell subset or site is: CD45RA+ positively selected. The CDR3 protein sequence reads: CASSMIGSAEAFF. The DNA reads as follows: TGTGCCAGCAGTATGATCGGTTCGGCTGAAGCTTTCTTT. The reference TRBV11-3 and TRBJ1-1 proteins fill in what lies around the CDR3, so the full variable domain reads EAGVVQSPRYKIIEKKQPVAFWCNPISGHNTLYWYLQNLGQGPELLIRYENEEAVDDSQLPKDRFSAERLKGVDSTLKIQPAELGDSAVYLCASSMIGSAEAFFGQGTRLTVV.